These 18 T cell receptor beta chains were sequenced from one sample in a study of T cell repertoires in cytomegalovirus infection. TCRdb used MiXCR to reprocess the reads, holding one entry per CDR3 protein. The profile shows hundreds of thousands of distinct CDR3 sequences, 20% to 25% of them singletons. The source material was CD8+ T cells from PBMCs. These receptors were taken from a human donor in good health (CMV status not recorded). Some clones in this sample may be carry-over from other donors' samples.

A word on this clonotype: A much larger clone lies one base from this, so it may be a read error. V is TRBV5-6 and J is TRBJ1-1, with TRBD1 matching 7 bases. Germline assignment: CDR1 SGHDT and CDR2 YYEEEE. The CDR3 spans 13 residues. With 4 bases clipped from V and 8 bases from J, the junction kept 8 bases outside the gene matches. CDR3 sequence: CASSTHRGSEAFF. DNA of the CDR3: TGTGCCAGCAGCACCCACAGGGGATCAGAAGCTTTCTTT. Looking up the rest from reference TRBV5-6 and TRBJ1-1 gives the full variable domain: DAGVTQSPTHLIKTRGQQVTLRCSPKSGHDTVSWYQQALGQGPQFIFQYYEEEERQRGNFPDRFSGHQFPNYSSELNVNALLLGDSALYLCASSTHRGSEAFFGQGTRLTVV.

This clonotype was seen a handful of times. This chain connects TRBV12-3 or TRBV12-4 to TRBJ2-1; 16 nucleotides agree with TRBD2. The trim removed 5 bases at V and 3 bases at J, leaving 10 bases unmatched. The CDR3 runs 19 residues. This CDR3 is CASSLRSGLAGGRYNEQFF. The CDR3 bases are TGTGCCAGCAGTCTCCGGTCGGGACTAGCGGGGGGGCGCTACAATGAGCAGTTCTTC.

The rearrangement joins TRBV7-6 to TRBJ2-2, with 9 bases aligning to TRBD1. Trimming cost V 2 bases and J 2 bases; bases outside gene matches: 9. CDR1 is SGHVS, CDR2 FNYEAQ, per germline. This CDR3 comprises 18 residues. The CDR3 bases are TGTGCCAGCAGCTTAAGGACAGGGGACATACACAACACCGGGGAGCTGTTTTTT. Its protein is CASSLRTGDIHNTGELFF.

Details on this clonotype: A junction end diverges from the germline sequence, so it may reflect a read error. This sequence joins TRBV5-1 and TRBJ2-3, with a weak D call TRBD2 (6 bases). CDR1 is SGHRS, CDR2 YFSETQ, per germline. This CDR3 region has 15 residues. CDR3: CAGSPGVWETDTQYF. The CDR3 coding sequence is TGCGCCGGCAGCCCGGGAGTGTGGGAGACAGATACGCAGTATTTT.

This chain uses TRBV5-6 with TRBJ2-5; 8 bases match TRBD2. From germline, CDR1 is SGHDT and CDR2 YYEEEE. Trimming at V came to 1 base and at J to 7 bases, leaving 6 bases not matched to a gene. This CDR3 has 14 residues. In DNA form, the CDR3 reads TGTGCCAGCAGCTTGAGGGAACGGGGGGGGACCCAGTACTTC. Residues: CASSLRERGGTQYF.

This clonotype appeared many times. V usage is TRBV7-6 and J usage is TRBJ2-2; D remains unclear. Germline V gene data show CDR1 as SGHVS and CDR2 as FNYEAQ. V was clipped by 0 bases and J by 1 base, with 3 bases between them. The CDR3 covers 14 residues. CDR3 amino acids: CASSLAGNTGELFF. The CDR3 nucleotides are TGTGCCAGCAGCTTAGCGGGGAACACCGGGGAGCTGTTTTTT.

There are many counts of this clonotype. The chain is built from TRBV10-3 and TRBJ2-3; 8 bases align to TRBD2. This CDR3 is 10 amino acids long. Germline CDR1 reads ENHRY; CDR2 reads SYGVKD. V shed 10 bases, J shed 6 bases, and the junction held 0 bases outside the gene matches. Written as DNA, the CDR3 is TGTGCCACGGGGGGGGATACGCAGTATTTT. Translated: CATGGDTQYF.

The rearrangement uses TRBV2 and TRBJ1-1; D unclear. The CDR3 runs 14 residues. Germline loops: CDR1 SNHLY, CDR2 FYNNEI. Trimming removed 2 bases at V and 5 bases at J, with 12 bases between. In DNA form, the CDR3 reads TGTGCCAGCAGTGAACACGGCCCAAGGACTGAAGCTTTCTTT. Amino acids: CASSEHGPRTEAFF.

This clonotype was picked up a small number of times. CDR3 amino acids: CASSTTGTLTEAFF. CDR3 DNA: TGTGCCAGCAGTACGACAGGGACGTTGACTGAAGCTTTCTTT. This chain joins TRBV28 and TRBJ1-1, with TRBD1 matching over 7 bases. V lost 5 bases and J lost 5; bases outside the gene matches: 8. The CDR3 contains 14 residues. CDR1 and CDR2 from the germline V gene are MDHEN and SYDVKM.

The chain recombines TRBV7-6 with TRBJ2-1, with 10 bases matching TRBD1. The CDR3 extends over 15 amino acids. Germline-derived CDR1 and CDR2 are SGHVS and FNYEAQ. V shed 0 bases, J shed 7 bases, and the junction held 3 bases outside the gene matches. The CDR3 bases are TGTGCCAGCAGCTTAGCCGGACAGGGGGAGAATGAGCAGTTCTTC. This translates into CASSLAGQGENEQFF.

This clonotype was detected a few times. The chain recombines TRBV6-6 with TRBJ2-3; 12 bases fit TRBD2. Germline CDR1 is MNHNY and CDR2 is SVGAGI (reference sequence). The CDR3 sequence is 17 residues long. V lost 7 bases and J lost 2; bases outside the gene matches: 10. This chain's CDR3 is CASNPLRLAGDTDTQYF. The CDR3, as DNA: TGTGCCAGCAATCCACTACGACTAGCGGGGGACACAGATACGCAGTATTTT.

The chain employs TRBV7-9 and TRBJ1-5; D not resolved. CDR3 length: 13 amino acids. Germline lookup yields CDR1 SEHNR and CDR2 FQNEAQ (reference sequence). The ends were cut back, 1 base at V and 7 bases at J, with 8 bases in the middle. The CDR3 DNA reads as TGTGCCAGCAGCTTAGACAGAATGCAGCCCCAGCATTTT. This codes for CASSLDRMQPQHF.

There are a few counts of this clonotype. The rearrangement links TRBV2 to TRBJ2-7, with D unclear. The CDR3 is 13 amino acids. The V end lost 6 bases, the J end lost 3 bases, and 12 bases lay between the germline ends. Germline V lookup: CDR1 SNHLY, CDR2 FYNNEI. The CDR3: CASRQMDLYEQYF. In nucleotides, the CDR3 is TGTGCCAGCAGACAGATGGACCTCTACGAGCAGTACTTC.

This clonotype showed up just a few times. V gene TRBV29-1 combines with J gene TRBJ1-2; 7 bases fit TRBD1. Looked up from germline, CDR1 is SQVTM and CDR2 is ANQGSEA. This CDR3 contains 13 residues. The V and J ends lost 6 bases and 7 bases, in that order; junction bases with no gene match: 11. CDR3 protein: CSVAGTAKGGYTF. For the CDR3, the DNA is TGCAGCGTGGCCGGGACAGCTAAGGGTGGCTACACCTTC.

The V call is TRBV5-1, the J call TRBJ2-3; D might be TRBD1 (6 bases). Trimming stripped 6 bases from V and 0 bases from J, with 11 bases between. This CDR3 comprises 14 residues. Germline loops: CDR1 SGHRS, CDR2 YFSETQ. CDR3 sequence reads: CASMGDKSTDTQYF. DNA of the CDR3: TGCGCCAGCATGGGGGACAAAAGCACAGATACGCAGTATTTT.

There are many counts of this clonotype. This chain uses TRBV20-1 with TRBJ2-1; 9 bases line up with TRBD2. The CDR3 runs to 13 residues. Germline assignment: CDR1 DFQATT and CDR2 SNEGSKA (reference sequence). The V and J ends lost 7 bases and 2 bases, in that order; junction bases with no gene match: 3. The DNA for the CDR3 is TGCAGTGTTAGCGGGGGCCCCTACAATGAGCAGTTCTTC. Its protein product is CSVSGGPYNEQFF.

This clonotype has a handful of counts. The genes are TRBV19 and TRBJ2-1; D tentatively fits TRBD1 or TRBD2 (5 bases each). Trimming removed 8 bases from V and 4 bases from J, with 18 bases in between. This CDR3 contains 15 residues. The germline gives CDR1 LNHDA, CDR2 SQIVND (reference sequence). This CDR3 reads CASSQKGTLYNEQFF. CDR3 bases: TGTGCCAGTTCCCAGAAAGGGACCCTTTACAATGAGCAGTTCTTC.

The genes are TRBV20-1 and TRBJ1-4; D is ambiguous. Trimming took 5 bases from V and 5 from J, leaving 6 bases between them. This CDR3 contains 11 residues. CDR1 and CDR2 from the germline V gene are DFQATT and SNEGSKA (reference sequence). CDR3 sequence (DNA): TGCAGTGCTCTAGAGAATGAAAAACTGTTTTTT. It codes for CSALENEKLFF.